Listed here are 18 T cell receptor beta chains from one sample, sequenced in a study of OX40 agonist ivuxolimab in advanced cancers. Using immunoSEQ multiplex PCR, the repertoire was profiled, and TCRdb retains in-frame clones only, with some absent. The table lists some 94,000 clones, 90% to 95% of them singletons. Sequenced material: CD4+ or CD8+ T cells sorted from blood, taken in a trial of the OX40 agonist ivuxolimab. The origin of the receptors is an adult with an advanced solid tumor such as melanoma, head and neck, liver or kidney cancer.

This clone appeared a few times. The chain uses TRBV7-9 and TRBJ2-5, with 7 bases lining up with TRBD1. Germline loops: CDR1 SEHNR, CDR2 FQNEAQ (reference sequence). V dropped 3 bases and J dropped 5; count of bases not matched to a gene: 6. This CDR3 spans 14 amino acids. The CDR3 region is CASSFKQGFETQYF. In DNA, the CDR3 is TGTGCCAGCAGCTTTAAACAGGGGTTTGAGACCCAGTACTTC. Using reference TRBV7-9 and TRBJ2-5 for the parts outside the CDR3, the full variable domain is DTGVSQNPRHKITKRGQNVTFRCDPISEHNRLYWYRQTLGQGPEFLTYFQNEAQLEKSRLLSDRFSAERPKGSFSTLEIQRTEQGDSAMYLCASSFKQGFETQYFGPGTRLLVL.

In nucleotides, the CDR3 is TGTGCCAGCAGTTACCGGGGGGAGACCCAGTACTTC. Its translation: CASSYRGETQYF. V is TRBV6-5 and J is TRBJ2-5; D may be TRBD2 (6 bases). Germline V lookup: CDR1 MNHEY, CDR2 SVGAGI. V was shortened by 2 bases and J by 5 bases, with 6 bases between the two germline ends. The CDR3 runs 12 residues.

The chain carries TRBV11-3 and TRBJ2-2; tentative D call: TRBD2 (6 bases). This CDR3 region has 16 residues. V dropped 3 bases and J dropped 2 bases, with 13 bases sitting between them. The germline V gene has CDR1 SGHNT and CDR2 YENEEA. Here the CDR3 DNA reads TGTGCCAGCAGCTTCGAAGGAGCGGGTAACACCGGGGAGCTGTTTTTT. Translated: CASSFEGAGNTGELFF.

The V call is TRBV6-1, the J call TRBJ2-1; TRBD1 matches 8 bases. V lost 4 bases, J lost 7 bases, and 6 bases stayed unmatched. CDR3 length: 14 amino acids. CDR1 and CDR2 from the germline V gene are MNHNS and SASEGT. The CDR3 sequence: CASSGWTGINEQFF. The CDR3 nucleotides are TGTGCCAGCAGTGGATGGACAGGGATAAATGAGCAGTTCTTC.

The chain couples TRBV19 to TRBJ2-7; D is ambiguous. There are 13 residues in the CDR3. The germline V gene encodes CDR1 LNHDA and CDR2 SQIVND (reference sequence). The V and J ends lost 5 bases and 5 bases respectively, with 13 bases between them. The CDR3 DNA reads as TGTGCCAGTAGTCTCCGCCCAGGCGACGAGCAGTACTTC. It codes for CASSLRPGDEQYF. The variable domain in full, with the rest retrieved from reference TRBV19 and TRBJ2-7, is DGGITQSPKYLFRKEGQNVTLSCEQNLNHDAMYWYRQDPGQGLRLIYYSQIVNDFQKGDIAEGYSVSREKKESFPLTVTSAQKNPTAFYLCASSLRPGDEQYFGPGTRLTVT.

V gene TRBV5-3 combines with J gene TRBJ1-1, with D maybe TRBD1 (5 bases). TRBV5-3 is placed among ORFs of uncertain function. The V and J ends lost 1 base and 0 bases respectively, with 13 bases between them. This CDR3 contains 16 residues. CDR3 DNA: TGTGCCAGAAGCTTGTGCTGGGGGGTGGTGAACACTGAAGCTTTCTTT. Protein: CARSLCWGVVNTEAFF.

The chain uses TRBV19 and TRBJ1-1; D is perhaps TRBD1 (6 bases). The germline gives CDR1 LNHDA, CDR2 SQIVND (reference sequence). This CDR3 is built from 12 residues. Trimming removed 4 bases from V and 10 bases from J, with 13 bases in between. CDR3 loop: CASSSMGGPAFF. The CDR3 nucleotides read TGTGCCAGTAGTAGTATGGGGGGGCCAGCTTTCTTT.

V gene TRBV7-2 combines with J gene TRBJ2-3, with 16 bases lining up with TRBD2. CDR3 length: 17 amino acids. The germline V gene has CDR1 SGHTA and CDR2 FQGNSA. Losses at the gene ends were 3 bases for V and 3 bases for J; bases not matched to a gene: 3. The CDR3, as DNA: TGTGCCAGCAGCTTGGGACTAGCGGGAGGGGGGACAGATACGCAGTATTTT. Its translation is CASSLGLAGGGTDTQYF.

This clone was detected once. The rearrangement links TRBV19 to TRBJ1-2; maybe TRBD1 (5 bases). The germline V and J ends were trimmed by 5 bases and 7 bases, with 17 bases remaining between them. The CDR3 consists of 14 residues. Looked up from germline, CDR1 is LNHDA and CDR2 is SQIVND (reference sequence). The CDR3 spells CASSRGSGGGGYTF. In DNA, the CDR3 is TGTGCCAGTAGTCGGGGATCTGGGGGAGGTGGCTACACCTTC.

The chain employs TRBV7-6 and TRBJ1-2; no firm D call. The germline V gene encodes CDR1 SGHVS and CDR2 FNYEAQ. Trimming took off 5 bases at V and 4 bases at J, with 20 bases between the two ends. The CDR3 runs to 16 residues. The CDR3 spells CASSPREASAVYGYTF. The CDR3 nucleotides read TGTGCCAGCAGCCCCCGTGAAGCAAGCGCCGTCTATGGCTACACCTTC.

CDR3 sequence (DNA): TGCGCCAGCAGCATAGAGGGATTCTACAATGAGCAGTTCTTC. It yields the protein CASSIEGFYNEQFF. The J gene is TRBJ2-1, the V gene TRBV5-1; tentatively, D is TRBD2 (5 bases). CDR1 is SGHRS, CDR2 YFSETQ, per germline. The V end was cut by 4 bases, the J end by 3 bases, with 11 bases between. The CDR3 totals 14 residues.

The chain's CDR3 is CASSLSSGRAGNEQFF. In nucleotides, the CDR3 is TGTGCCAGCAGCTTATCTAGCGGGAGGGCCGGGAATGAGCAGTTCTTC. V gene TRBV7-6 combines with J gene TRBJ2-1; 12 nucleotides line up with TRBD2. The CDR3 has 16 residues. Germline V lookup: CDR1 SGHVS, CDR2 FNYEAQ. V shed 2 bases, J shed 7 bases, and the junction held 6 bases outside the gene matches.

The rearrangement joins TRBV2 to TRBJ2-2; 10 bases align to TRBD1. Per germline, CDR1 SNHLY and CDR2 FYNNEI. The CDR3 contains 15 residues. The V gene end was trimmed by 6 bases and the J gene end by 3 bases; junction bases not matched to a gene: 4. This CDR3 reads CASRKDRGDTGELFF. Written as DNA, the CDR3 is TGTGCCAGCAGGAAGGACAGGGGGGACACCGGGGAGCTGTTTTTT.

The rearrangement joins TRBV18 to TRBJ2-5, with 9 bases that match TRBD2. The J segment lost 1 base and the V segment lost 5 bases, leaving 5 bases of the junction unmatched. Germline V gene data show CDR1 as KGHSH and CDR2 as LQKENI. This CDR3 contains 15 residues. This CDR3 reads CASSMSGRPQETQYF. The CDR3 DNA reads TGTGCCAGCTCAATGAGCGGGAGGCCCCAAGAGACCCAGTACTTC.

The chain is built from TRBV19 and TRBJ2-6; D is uncertain. V lost 4 bases, J lost 0 bases, and 13 bases lay in between. Germline CDR1 reads LNHDA; CDR2 reads SQIVND (reference sequence). This CDR3 is built from 17 residues. CDR3 amino acids: CASSTHTAFSGANVLTF. CDR3 DNA: TGTGCCAGTAGTACTCACACCGCCTTCTCTGGGGCCAACGTCCTGACTTTC.

The gene calls are TRBV6-5 and TRBJ2-2; 12 bases align to TRBD2. The CDR3 sequence is 15 residues long. The J segment lost 4 bases and the V segment lost 6 bases, leaving 3 bases of the junction unmatched. Germline V gene sequence: CDR1 MNHEY, CDR2 SVGAGI. The CDR3 sequence is CASSLTSGSTGELFF. The CDR3 DNA sequence: TGTGCCAGCAGCTTGACTAGCGGGAGCACCGGGGAGCTGTTTTTT.

The gene calls are TRBV15 and TRBJ2-7; tentative D call: TRBD2 (7 bases). The CDR3 totals 16 residues. Germline V lookup: CDR1 LNHNV, CDR2 YYDKDF (reference sequence). V was cut by 3 bases and J by 7 bases, with 22 bases left in between. CDR3 DNA sequence: TGTGCCACCAGCAGTGCCGGGGGGCGCAGTAGGGGGGAGCAGTACTTC. Translated: CATSSAGGRSRGEQYF.

This chain uses TRBV11-2 with TRBJ2-1, with 12 bases that match TRBD2. The CDR3 consists of 16 residues. The J segment lost 3 bases and the V segment lost 5 bases, leaving 5 bases of the junction unmatched. The germline V gene has CDR1 SGHAT and CDR2 FQNNGV. CDR3 loop: CASSRLAGEGYNEQFF. CDR3 DNA: TGTGCCAGCAGCCGACTAGCGGGAGAGGGCTACAATGAGCAGTTCTTC.